This is a list of T cell receptor beta chains from one sample in a study of T-cell reconstitution after alpha-beta-depleted transplantation in children. TCRdb called the PCR reads again in MiXCR, with one record for every CDR3 protein. The sample has over 90,000 distinct CDR3 sequences; about 6.8% are singletons. This sample comprised PBMCs, obtained before TCRalphabeta/CD19-depleted stem cell transplant. The receptors come from a boy younger than 10 with acute lymphoblastic leukemia, due to receive a stem cell transplant. Both conserved end residues are part of each CDR3. D genes are given only for firm matches. Only some rows state a clone size, as once, few, many or a class for expanded clones.

TRBV28	few	NA	TRBJ1-3	CASSFWTGNTIYF	TGTGCCAGCAGTTTTTGGACGGGAAACACCATATATTTT
TRBV19	many	NA	TRBJ2-1	CASSMRQHNEQFF	TGTGCCAGTAGTATGAGGCAGCACAATGAGCAGTTCTTC
TRBV5-6	many	NA	TRBJ1-1	CASSSWTLKEAEAFF	TGTGCCAGCAGCTCCTGGACGTTAAAAGAGGCTGAAGCTTTCTTT
TRBV7-9	medium-sized	TRBD1	TRBJ1-2	CASNEQGGYGYTF	TGTGCCAGCAACGAACAGGGGGGGTATGGCTACACCTTC
TRBV28	NA	TRBD1	TRBJ2-7	CATSRQGATRGEQYF	TGTGCCACCTCCCGACAGGGGGCCACGAGGGGCGAGCAGTACTTC
TRBV4-3	many	TRBD2	TRBJ2-3	CASSPHKLLGGGSTDTQYF	TGCGCCAGCAGCCCCCACAAACTCCTGGGCGGGGGTAGCACAGATACGCAGTATTTT
TRBV3-1	few	NA	TRBJ2-5	CASSQVQETQYF	TGTGCCAGCAGCCAAGTTCAAGAGACCCAGTACTTC
TRBV2	many	TRBD2	TRBJ2-3	CASSEGTRADTQYF	TGTGCCAGCAGTGAAGGGACTAGAGCAGATACGCAGTATTTT
TRBV5-4	NA	NA	TRBJ2-7	CASSLAPGGSSYEQYF	TGTGCCAGCAGCTTGGCTCCAGGGGGGAGCTCCTACGAGCAGTACTTC
TRBV27	few	NA	TRBJ2-5	CASSRLGGAETQYF	TGTGCCAGCAGCCGGCTAGGAGGGGCAGAGACCCAGTACTTC
TRBV20-1	many	TRBD2	TRBJ2-5	CSARDGRRLAEETQYF	TGCAGTGCTAGAGATGGTAGAAGACTAGCGGAAGAGACCCAGTACTTC
TRBV12-3/TRBV12-4	many	NA	TRBJ2-1	CASTVFVGSYNEQFF	TGTGCCAGCACCGTTTTCGTAGGCTCCTACAATGAGCAGTTCTTC
TRBV7-2	NA	NA	TRBJ2-1	CASTPYNEQFF	TGTGCCAGCACCCCGTACAATGAGCAGTTCTTC
TRBV2	few	NA	TRBJ1-1	CASSEVTEAFF	TGTGCCAGCAGTGAAGTAACTGAAGCTTTCTTT
TRBV20-1	NA	TRBD1	TRBJ2-4	CCAPTGAKLAKNIQYF	TGCTGTGCGCCGACAGGGGCAAAATTAGCCAAAAACATTCAGTACTTC
TRBV7-2	many	TRBD1	TRBJ2-1	CASNYRGYYNEQFF	TGTGCCAGCAACTACAGGGGGTACTACAATGAGCAGTTCTTC
TRBV12-3/TRBV12-4	many	TRBD2	TRBJ2-1	CASSIQRGGYNEQFF	TGTGCCAGCAGTATCCAGCGGGGGGGGTACAATGAGCAGTTCTTC
TRBV5-1	many	NA	TRBJ2-2	CATRPSLNTGELFF	TGCGCCACCCGACCCTCACTGAACACCGGGGAGCTGTTTTTT
TRBV12-3/TRBV12-4	few	NA	TRBJ2-2	CASGSNTGELFF	TGTGCCAGCGGTTCGAACACCGGGGAGCTGTTTTTT
TRBV11-1	NA	TRBD1	TRBJ2-5	CASSKTGEETQYF	TGTGCCAGCAGCAAAACAGGGGAAGAGACCCAGTACTTC
TRBV7-2	many	TRBD2	TRBJ2-3	CASSSRTSGGKPSTDTQYF	TGTGCCAGCAGCTCTAGGACTAGCGGGGGTAAACCTAGCACAGATACGCAGTATTTT
TRBV3-1	few	TRBD1	TRBJ1-6	CASSQAGTGNSPLHF	TGTGCCAGCAGCCAAGCCGGGACAGGGAATTCACCCCTCCACTTT
TRBV3-1	NA	TRBD2	TRBJ2-1	CASSQDRGGGFPYNEQFF	TGTGCCAGCAGCCAAGATCGGGGGGGCGGTTTTCCCTACAATGAGCAGTTCTTC
TRBV19	few	NA	TRBJ2-5	CASSMWDSRQETQYF	TGTGCCAGTAGTATGTGGGACTCCCGACAAGAGACCCAGTACTTC
TRBV6-1	few	NA	TRBJ2-7	CASSEDLRVTYEQYF	TGTGCCAGCAGTGAAGATTTGAGGGTTACCTACGAGCAGTACTTC
TRBV3-1	NA	TRBD2	TRBJ2-5	CASSPLAGGIQETQYF	TGTGCCAGCAGCCCACTAGCGGGGGGAATACAAGAGACCCAGTACTTC
TRBV24-1	many	TRBD2	TRBJ2-5	CATSETLAGTLETQYF	TGTGCCACCAGTGAAACCCTAGCGGGGACCTTGGAGACCCAGTACTTC
TRBV29-1	many	NA	TRBJ1-2	CSVYRESGYGYTF	TGCAGCGTTTACAGGGAATCAGGCTATGGCTACACCTTC
TRBV15	many	NA	TRBJ2-7	CATSKDRTGSYEQYF	TGTGCCACCAGCAAAGACCGTACAGGTTCCTACGAGCAGTACTTC
TRBV7-2	many	TRBD1	TRBJ2-3	CASSRQGPRTDTQYF	TGTGCCAGCAGCCGACAGGGCCCCCGCACAGATACGCAGTATTTT
TRBV12-3/TRBV12-4	NA	NA	TRBJ1-5	CASSFEGRGNQPQHF	TGTGCCAGCAGTTTCGAGGGGAGAGGCAATCAGCCCCAGCATTTT
TRBV5-1	many	NA	TRBJ2-5	CASSLDPGVRVGETQYF	TGCGCCAGCAGCTTGGATCCGGGGGTTCGGGTCGGAGAGACCCAGTACTTC
TRBV20-1	few	NA	TRBJ1-3	CSARDQFSDSSGNTIYF	TGCAGTGCTAGAGATCAGTTTAGTGATAGCTCTGGAAACACCATATATTTT
TRBV7-2	few	TRBD2	TRBJ2-3	CASSRGPAGGADTQYF	TGTGCCAGCAGCCGGGGGCCAGCGGGGGGCGCAGATACGCAGTATTTT
TRBV5-6	many	NA	TRBJ1-5	CASSLHGSAGPQHF	TGTGCCAGCAGCTTGCATGGTTCGGCGGGGCCCCAGCATTTT
TRBV6-4	few	NA	TRBJ2-3	CASSDSADTQYF	TGTGCCAGCAGTGACTCGGCAGATACGCAGTATTTT
TRBV11-3	NA	TRBD1	TRBJ2-3	CASSLAVGTGGTDTQYF	TGTGCCAGCAGCTTAGCGGTTGGGACAGGGGGCACAGATACGCAGTATTTT
TRBV9	many	TRBD1	TRBJ2-1	CASSVQGAWDNEQFF	TGTGCCAGCAGCGTACAGGGGGCATGGGACAATGAGCAGTTCTTC
TRBV5-1	many	TRBD2	TRBJ2-3	CASSSGLVTDTQYF	TGCGCCAGCAGCTCTGGACTAGTGACAGATACGCAGTATTTT
TRBV28	NA	NA	TRBJ1-3	CARGGLSSGNTIYF	TGTGCCAGGGGGGGATTATCCTCTGGAAACACCATATATTTT
TRBV5-5	many	TRBD1	TRBJ1-1	CASSLWDRGRRSTEAFF	TGTGCCAGCAGCTTATGGGACAGGGGGCGTCGAAGCACTGAAGCTTTCTTT
TRBV20-1	few	NA	TRBJ1-1	CSAREWEEGEAFF	TGCAGTGCTAGAGAATGGGAAGAGGGTGAAGCTTTCTTT
TRBV4-1	few	TRBD2	TRBJ2-1	CASSHPSGGFNEQFF	TGCGCCAGCAGCCATCCTAGCGGGGGTTTCAATGAGCAGTTCTTC
TRBV27	NA	NA	TRBJ1-1	CASSRAGAFNEAFF	TGTGCCAGCAGTCGGGCAGGGGCCTTTAATGAAGCTTTCTTT
TRBV7-9	NA	NA	TRBJ2-7	CASSTGRYEQYF	TGTGCCAGCAGCACGGGCAGGTACGAGCAGTACTTC
TRBV7-3	many	TRBD2	TRBJ2-7	CASSPGLAASYEQYF	TGTGCCAGCAGCCCGGGACTAGCGGCCTCCTACGAGCAGTACTTC
TRBV28	many	NA	TRBJ2-7	CASSPGNYEQYF	TGTGCCAGCAGCCCCGGGAACTACGAGCAGTACTTC
TRBV12-3/TRBV12-4	many	TRBD2	TRBJ2-1	CASKLTGGGNNEQFF	TGTGCCAGTAAACTCACCGGCGGGGGAAACAATGAGCAGTTCTTC
TRBV20-1	NA	NA	TRBJ2-1	CSASRDRNNEQFF	TGCAGTGCCTCTCGAGACAGGAACAATGAGCAGTTCTTC
TRBV2	NA	TRBD2	TRBJ2-7	CAKGLAGEYEQYF	TGTGCCAAGGGACTAGCGGGGGAATACGAGCAGTACTTC
TRBV29-1	many	NA	TRBJ2-7	CTGQKQYF	TGCACTGGACAGAAGCAGTACTTC
TRBV28	few	NA	TRBJ2-5	CASSFARGEEETQYF	TGTGCCAGCAGTTTCGCCCGTGGGGAGGAAGAGACCCAGTACTTC
TRBV27	many	TRBD1	TRBJ2-1	CASSLWDRGYNEQFF	TGTGCCAGCAGTTTATGGGACAGGGGTTACAATGAGCAGTTCTTC
TRBV4-3	many	NA	TRBJ2-2	CASSPRVGGYTGELFF	TGCGCCAGCAGCCCACGAGTCGGGGGTTACACCGGGGAGCTGTTTTTT
TRBV7-2	NA	NA	TRBJ2-7	CASSYGNRYEQYF	TGTGCCAGCAGCTATGGGAACCGTTACGAGCAGTACTTC